This entry lists 29 T cell receptor beta chains sequenced from one sample in a study of blood T cell repertoires in COVID-19 (dated by TCRdb to 2020 to 2021). The method was the immunoSEQ multiplex PCR assay. The source is immuneACCESS, and TCRdb retained only in-frame sequences with V and J called. Part of the clones is not carried over; for the studies checked, unresolved V genes explain less than half of this, and the remainder is unexplained. This sample lists 200,000 to 250,000 clones; over 80% were detected once. Together, the top ten hold approximately 5.7% of the sample. The sequenced sample was peripheral blood. These receptors all come from a human donor in a cohort sampled during active COVID-19.

The chain couples TRBV19 to TRBJ2-3, with 7 bases fitting TRBD1. Looked up from germline, CDR1 is LNHDA and CDR2 is SQIVND (reference sequence). V was clipped by 6 bases and J by 5 bases; unmatched bases: 11. The CDR3 is made up of 15 amino acids. DNA of the CDR3: TGTGCCAGTAGGCTGAAGGGGGCGAGAGGAGATACGCAGTATTTT. It specifies CASRLKGARGDTQYF.

The count of this clone is one. The chain has TRBV6-5 and TRBJ2-6, with D possibly matching TRBD1 (6 bases). This CDR3 spans 14 amino acids. CDR1 and CDR2 (germline): MNHEY, SVGAGI. The V end was cut by 8 bases, the J end by 0 bases, with 8 bases between. The CDR3 DNA is TGTGCCAGCGGGACAAACTCTGGGGCCAACGTCCTGACTTTC. Its protein product is CASGTNSGANVLTF.

The V call is TRBV28, the J call TRBJ1-1, with D uncertain. CDR1 and CDR2 from the germline V gene are MDHEN and SYDVKM. This CDR3 spans 13 amino acids. Deletions cut 3 bases from V and 0 bases from J, with 5 bases between. The CDR3 DNA is TGTGCCAGCAGTTTTCCTGTGAACACTGAAGCTTTCTTT. Translation: CASSFPVNTEAFF.

The chain employs TRBV19 and TRBJ2-3; D might be TRBD1 (5 bases). CDR1 is LNHDA and CDR2 is SQIVND in the germline V gene (reference sequence). The V end lost 3 bases, the J end lost 5 bases, and 12 bases lay between the germline ends. The CDR3 extends over 14 amino acids. In DNA form, the CDR3 reads TGTGCCAGTAGTATGAGCAGGGTGGAAGATACGCAGTATTTT. Translating it yields CASSMSRVEDTQYF. The full variable domain, in which reference TRBV19 and TRBJ2-3 provide the parts outside the CDR3, is DGGITQSPKYLFRKEGQNVTLSCEQNLNHDAMYWYRQDPGQGLRLIYYSQIVNDFQKGDIAEGYSVSREKKESFPLTVTSAQKNPTAFYLCASSMSRVEDTQYFGPGTRLTVL.

The CDR3 DNA reads as TGTGCCAGCTCACCTCGGGGGTTGGAATACGAGCAGTACTTC. This translates into CASSPRGLEYEQYF. The chain is built from TRBV18 and TRBJ2-7; tentatively, D is TRBD2 (6 bases). The CDR3 runs to 14 residues. Trimming removed 3 bases from V and 4 bases from J, with 13 bases in between. Germline lookup yields CDR1 KGHSH and CDR2 LQKENI. The variable domain in full, completed from reference TRBV18 and TRBJ2-7, reads NAGVMQNPRHLVRRRGQEARLRCSPMKGHSHVYWYRQLPEEGLKFMVYLQKENIIDESGMPKERFSAEFPKEGPSILRIQQVVRGDSAAYFCASSPRGLEYEQYFGPGTRLTVT.

The chain employs TRBV7-9 and TRBJ1-2; D uncertain. Between the trimmed V and J ends, which lost 4 bases and 3 bases, there was a span of 15 bases. This CDR3 has 15 amino acids. Germline V gives CDR1 SEHNR, CDR2 FQNEAQ (reference sequence). CDR3 nucleotide sequence: TGTGCCAGCAGCTCCGACGACGGGATCCACTATGGCTACACCTTC. Its protein product is CASSSDDGIHYGYTF.

V and J are TRBV2 and TRBJ1-6; 8 nucleotides agree with TRBD1. V gave up 4 bases and J gave up 5 bases; unmatched junction bases: 4. The CDR3 has 15 residues. CDR1 and CDR2 (germline): SNHLY, FYNNEI. CDR3 region: CASSARDRNNSPLHF. CDR3 nucleotides: TGTGCCAGCAGTGCCAGGGACAGGAATAATTCACCCCTCCACTTT.

The genes are TRBV18 and TRBJ1-1, with D maybe TRBD1 (5 bases). V was clipped by 2 bases and J by 5 bases, with 21 bases between them. CDR3 length: 17 amino acids. Germline loops: CDR1 KGHSH, CDR2 LQKENI. The CDR3 region is CASSPRGGSDHGTEAFF. Written as DNA, the CDR3 is TGTGCCAGCTCACCAAGGGGAGGTTCGGACCACGGGACTGAAGCTTTCTTT.

The rearrangement links TRBV2 to TRBJ2-2; 9 bases fit TRBD1. The V gene end was trimmed by 5 bases and the J gene end by 3 bases; junction bases not matched to a gene: 1. Germline assignment: CDR1 SNHLY and CDR2 FYNNEI. This CDR3 spans 14 amino acids. CDR3 region: CASSRDRDTGELFF. The DNA for the CDR3 is TGTGCCAGCAGTCGGGACAGGGACACCGGGGAGCTGTTTTTT. Using reference TRBV2 and TRBJ2-2 for the parts outside the CDR3, the full variable domain is EPEVTQTPSHQVTQMGQEVILRCVPISNHLYFYWYRQILGQKVEFLVSFYNNEISEKSEIFDDQFSVERPDGSNFTLKIRSTKLEDSAMYFCASSRDRDTGELFFGEGSRLTVL.

This chain links TRBV29-1 with TRBJ1-1; no reliable D call. The germline gives CDR1 SQVTM, CDR2 ANQGSEA. The V end lost 3 bases, the J end lost 1 base, and 9 bases lay between the germline ends. The CDR3 consists of 13 residues. The CDR3 spells CSVEHTRNTEAFF. The CDR3 bases are TGCAGCGTTGAGCACACTAGGAACACTGAAGCTTTCTTT.

The V call is TRBV7-3, the J call TRBJ1-1, with a tentative D call TRBD1 (5 bases). Per the germline V gene, CDR1 is SGHTA and CDR2 is FQGTGA. The CDR3 covers 14 residues. V shed 0 bases and J shed 5 bases, with 10 bases lying between them. The DNA for the CDR3 is TGTGCCAGCAGCTTAACGGGGGGAGAAACTGAAGCTTTCTTT. Protein: CASSLTGGETEAFF.

The rearrangement joins TRBV5-4 to TRBJ2-7; tentatively, D is TRBD2 (5 bases). The CDR3 contains 14 residues. The germline gives CDR1 SGHNT, CDR2 YYREEE (reference sequence). The V and J ends lost 5 bases and 3 bases respectively, with 15 bases between them. This CDR3 reads CASSSGGSDYEQYF. DNA for the CDR3: TGTGCCAGCAGTTCCGGAGGTTCTGACTACGAGCAGTACTTC.

The chain combines TRBV5-5 with TRBJ2-7; possibly TRBD1 for D (6 bases). The length of the CDR3 is 15 residues. Trimming cost V 1 base and J 4 bases, with 15 bases left between them. CDR1 and CDR2 (germline): SGHKS, YYEKEE (reference sequence). Here the CDR3 DNA reads TGTGCCAGCAGCTTGTCAAGGACAGCAACTTACGAGCAGTACTTC. Translated: CASSLSRTATYEQYF.

This rearrangement joins TRBV27 to TRBJ2-1, with D possibly being TRBD2 (6 bases). The V gene lost 5 bases and the J gene lost 7 bases, with 18 bases spanning the gap. Germline V lookup: CDR1 MNHEY, CDR2 SMNVEV (reference sequence). This CDR3 comprises 15 residues. The CDR3 reads CASSPGLRSWNEQFF. CDR3 DNA: TGTGCCAGCAGTCCGGGACTGCGGAGTTGGAATGAGCAGTTCTTC.

This sequence joins TRBV30 and TRBJ1-5; D is uncertain. Between the trimmed V and J ends, which lost 0 bases and 9 bases, there was a span of 9 bases. CDR1 is GTSNPN and CDR2 is SVGIG in the germline V gene (reference sequence). The CDR3 is 12 amino acids. CDR3 coding DNA: TGTGCCTGGAGTGTCTACGATAGGCCCCAGCATTTT. Its translation is CAWSVYDRPQHF.

The chain joins TRBV7-2 to TRBJ1-5; TRBD1 is a possible D gene (5 bases). The CDR3 runs 13 residues. V gave up 0 bases and J gave up 6 bases, with 6 bases separating them. The germline V gene has CDR1 SGHTA and CDR2 FQGNSA. The DNA of the CDR3 is TGTGCCAGCAGCTTAGCTAGGGGTCAGCCCCAGCATTTT. It is translated as CASSLARGQPQHF.

V gene TRBV4-2 combines with J gene TRBJ2-7; the D gene is possibly TRBD1 (6 bases). Trimming shortened V by 0 bases and J by 3 bases, and 15 bases separated the two germline ends. The CDR3 totals 16 residues. In germline, CDR1 is LGHNA, CDR2 YNFKEQ. CDR3 loop: CASSQDFGGHLYEQYF. CDR3 in DNA: TGTGCCAGCAGCCAAGATTTTGGGGGACACCTCTACGAGCAGTACTTC.

The gene calls are TRBV7-8 and TRBJ1-1; a weak D match, TRBD1 (6 bases). This CDR3 has 15 residues. V shed 3 bases and J shed 0 bases, with 11 bases lying between them. CDR1 SGHVS and CDR2 FQNEAQ come from the germline V gene. In DNA, the CDR3 is TGTGCCAGCAGCTTGCCGGGACATATGAACACTGAAGCTTTCTTT. This sequence encodes CASSLPGHMNTEAFF.

The rearrangement links TRBV7-3 to TRBJ1-2; no definite D call. The CDR3 contains 13 residues. Germline CDR1 reads SGHTA; CDR2 reads FQGTGA. Trimming pared 5 bases from V and 2 bases from J, leaving 9 bases between. CDR3 amino acids: CASSPTENYGYTF. CDR3 nucleotide sequence: TGTGCCAGCAGCCCTACGGAGAACTATGGCTACACCTTC.

V gene TRBV7-2 combines with J gene TRBJ1-1, with D perhaps TRBD1 (5 bases). The CDR3 is made up of 13 amino acids. V was pared by 3 bases and J by 2 bases, with 7 bases between. The germline V gene has CDR1 SGHTA and CDR2 FQGNSA. CDR3 coding DNA: TGTGCCAGCAGCTTGGACACAAACACTGAAGCTTTCTTT. Translating gives CASSLDTNTEAFF.

The chain joins TRBV15 to TRBJ2-7, with 9 bases aligning to TRBD2. Germline V gene data show CDR1 as LNHNV and CDR2 as YYDKDF (reference sequence). The V segment lost 0 bases and the J segment 6 bases; nucleotides outside the gene matches: 9. CDR3 length equals 16 residues. CDR3 nucleotide sequence: TGTGCCACCAGCAGAGAGCGGGGCGGGGGGGCGGCCGAGCAGTACTTC. It is translated as CATSRERGGGAAEQYF.

The chain has TRBV9 and TRBJ2-1, with 7 bases matching TRBD2. From germline, CDR1 is SGDLS and CDR2 YYNGEE. The length of the CDR3 is 18 residues. The V segment lost 0 bases and the J segment 1 base; nucleotides outside the gene matches: 10. The CDR3 sequence: CASSVGGGYLLSYNEQFF. The CDR3, as DNA: TGTGCCAGCAGCGTAGGGGGAGGGTACTTACTTTCCTACAATGAGCAGTTCTTC.

V gene TRBV24-1 combines with J gene TRBJ1-2; a possible D gene is TRBD1 (6 bases). The CDR3 extends over 14 amino acids. Between the trimmed V and J ends, which lost 4 bases and 5 bases, there was a span of 13 bases. CDR1 and CDR2 (germline): KGHDR, SFDVKD. The chain's CDR3 is CATSEPGQTYGYTF. The CDR3 nucleotides are TGTGCCACCAGTGAACCAGGACAGACTTATGGCTACACCTTC.

The chain combines TRBV10-1 with TRBJ1-5, with 9 positions matching TRBD1. With V trimmed by 4 bases and J by 5 bases, 6 bases remained unmatched. CDR3 length: 15 residues. CDR1 is WNHNN, CDR2 SYGVQD, per germline (reference sequence). The DNA of the CDR3 is TGCGCCAGCAGTGCGACAGGGGGAAGGTATCAGCCCCAGCATTTT. Amino acid sequence: CASSATGGRYQPQHF.

CDR3 nucleotide sequence: TGTGCCAGCAGCTTTAGGGTAGCGGGAGATAGGTACGAGCAGTACTTC. It translates to CASSFRVAGDRYEQYF. V gene TRBV7-9 combines with J gene TRBJ2-7, with 9 bases that match TRBD2. V lost 3 bases and J lost 4; bases outside the gene matches: 10. Germline assignment: CDR1 SEHNR and CDR2 FQNEAQ (reference sequence). The CDR3 is made up of 16 amino acids. Full variable domain (remainder filled in from reference TRBV7-9 and TRBJ2-7): DTGVSQNPRHKITKRGQNVTFRCDPISEHNRLYWYRQTLGQGPEFLTYFQNEAQLEKSRLLSDRFSAERPKGSFSTLEIQRTEQGDSAMYLCASSFRVAGDRYEQYFGPGTRLTVT.

V and J are TRBV10-1 and TRBJ2-1; the match to TRBD1 covers 9 bases. The CDR3 has 13 amino acids. Trimming removed 7 bases from V and 8 bases from J; junction bases left unmatched: 6. Germline V gives CDR1 WNHNN, CDR2 SYGVQD (reference sequence). The CDR3 loop reads CASTEGTGHEQFF. CDR3 in DNA: TGCGCCAGCACCGAAGGGACAGGGCATGAGCAGTTCTTC.

The chain uses TRBV5-4 and TRBJ2-7; D possibly corresponds to TRBD1 (8 bases). This CDR3 has 15 amino acids. Germline assignment: CDR1 SGHNT and CDR2 YYREEE (reference sequence). The V end was cut by 3 bases, the J end by 6 bases, with 19 bases between. In nucleotides, the CDR3 is TGTGCCAGCAGCTCGGGGGGCAGGGGGCTGGGCGAGCAGTACTTC. Translated: CASSSGGRGLGEQYF.

This clone was found a few times. This chain connects TRBV7-9 to TRBJ1-3; TRBD1 matches at 9 bases. The germline V gene has CDR1 SEHNR and CDR2 FQNEAQ (reference sequence). CDR3 size: 14 residues. V dropped 4 bases and J dropped 6; count of bases not matched to a gene: 4. CDR3 sequence reads: CASSSDRGKNTIYF. The CDR3 bases are TGTGCCAGCAGCTCGGACAGGGGAAAAAACACCATATATTTT.

This chain links TRBV3-1 (or the pseudogene TRBV3-2) with TRBJ2-7; D remains ambiguous. Germline assignment: CDR1 LGHDT and CDR2 YNNKEL (reference sequence). V gave up 1 base and J gave up 0 bases, with 7 bases separating them. The length of the CDR3 is 14 residues. The CDR3 sequence: CASSQASTSYEQYF. As DNA, the CDR3 is TGTGCCAGCAGCCAAGCTTCTACCTCCTACGAGCAGTACTTC.